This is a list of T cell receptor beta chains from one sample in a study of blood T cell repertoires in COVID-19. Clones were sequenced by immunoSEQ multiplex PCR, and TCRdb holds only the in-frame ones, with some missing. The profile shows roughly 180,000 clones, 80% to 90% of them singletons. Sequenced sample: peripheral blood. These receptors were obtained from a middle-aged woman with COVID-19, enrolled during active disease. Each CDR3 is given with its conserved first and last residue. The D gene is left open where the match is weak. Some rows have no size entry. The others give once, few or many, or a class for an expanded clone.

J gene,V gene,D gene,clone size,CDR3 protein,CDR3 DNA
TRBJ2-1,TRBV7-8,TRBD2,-,CASSTGLAGFDEQFF,TGTGCCAGCAGCACGGGACTAGCGGGATTCGATGAGCAGTTCTTC
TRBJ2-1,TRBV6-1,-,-,CASSDENEQFF,TGTGCCAGCAGTGACGAGAATGAGCAGTTCTTC
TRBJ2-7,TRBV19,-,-,CATGSGSYEQYF,TGTGCCACAGGTAGCGGCTCCTACGAGCAGTACTTC
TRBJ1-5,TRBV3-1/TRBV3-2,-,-,CASSQGVYSNQPQHF,TGTGCCAGCAGCCAAGGAGTATATAGCAATCAGCCCCAGCATTTT
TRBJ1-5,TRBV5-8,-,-,CASSGGYNQPQHF,TGTGCCAGCAGCGGAGGATACAATCAGCCCCAGCATTTT
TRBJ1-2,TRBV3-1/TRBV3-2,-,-,CASQQGTHGYTF,TGTGCCAGCCAACAGGGTACCCATGGCTACACCTTC
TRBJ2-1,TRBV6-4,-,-,CASSESNEQFF,TGTGCCAGCAGTGAGTCGAATGAGCAGTTCTTC
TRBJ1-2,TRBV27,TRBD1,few,CASILGGRYTF,TGTGCCAGCATCTTAGGGGGCCGCTACACCTTC
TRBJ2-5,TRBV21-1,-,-,CASSKSGQGSMETQYF,TGTGCCAGCAGCAAATCAGGACAGGGGTCGATGGAGACCCAGTACTTC
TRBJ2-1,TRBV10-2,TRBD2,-,CASSNGGLAGGYEQFF,TGCGCCAGCAGCAACGGGGGACTAGCGGGGGGATATGAGCAGTTCTTC
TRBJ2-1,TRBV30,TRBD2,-,CASERGRNEQFF,TGTGCCTCGGAGCGGGGTAGAAATGAGCAGTTCTTC
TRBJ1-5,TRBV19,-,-,CASSVGGNQPQHF,TGTGCCAGTAGTGTTGGCGGAAATCAGCCCCAGCATTTT
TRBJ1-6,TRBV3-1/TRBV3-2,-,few,CASSQGVGGASPLHF,TGTGCCAGCAGCCAAGGGGTTGGGGGCGCGTCACCCCTCCACTTT
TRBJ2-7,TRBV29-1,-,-,CSVVGLEDEQYF,TGCAGCGTTGTGGGACTTGAGGACGAGCAGTACTTC
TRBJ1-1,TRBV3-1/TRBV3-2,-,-,CASSQGPGVAAFF,TGTGCCAGCAGCCAAGGCCCGGGGGTGGCAGCTTTCTTT
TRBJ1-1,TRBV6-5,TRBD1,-,CASSYSWTGMNTEAFF,TGTGCCAGCAGTTACTCGTGGACAGGGATGAACACTGAAGCTTTCTTT
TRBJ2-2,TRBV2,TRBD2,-,CASSEHGLAGATGELFF,TGTGCCAGCAGTGAACATGGGCTAGCGGGAGCCACCGGGGAGCTGTTTTTT
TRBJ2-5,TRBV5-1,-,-,CASSFQAAQETQYF,TGCGCCAGCAGCTTCCAGGCCGCCCAAGAGACCCAGTACTTC
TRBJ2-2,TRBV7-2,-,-,CASSLDRVITGELFF,TGTGCCAGCAGCTTAGACAGGGTTATTACCGGGGAGCTGTTTTTT
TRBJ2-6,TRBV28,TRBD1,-,CASRHGTGPSGANVLTF,TGTGCCAGCAGGCATGGGACAGGACCATCCGGGGCCAACGTCCTGACTTTC
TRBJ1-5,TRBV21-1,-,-,CASTPGARGPQPQHF,TGTGCCAGCACCCCCGGGGCCAGGGGACCTCAGCCCCAGCATTTT
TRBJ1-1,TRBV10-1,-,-,CASSEGGPRAEAFF,TGCGCCAGCAGTGAAGGTGGCCCCAGGGCAGAAGCTTTCTTT
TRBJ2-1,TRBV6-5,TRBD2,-,CASRPSGRALNEQFF,TGTGCCAGCAGACCAAGCGGGAGGGCCCTCAATGAGCAGTTCTTC
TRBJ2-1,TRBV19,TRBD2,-,CASSRWTGTSGSGEQFF,TGTGCCAGTAGTAGGTGGACCGGGACTAGCGGGAGTGGTGAGCAGTTCTTC
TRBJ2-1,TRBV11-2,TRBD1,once,CASSEQGSEQFF,TGTGCCAGCAGCGAACAGGGGAGTGAGCAGTTCTTC
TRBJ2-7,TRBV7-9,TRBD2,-,CASSSGQPGLAGSPYEQYF,TGTGCCAGCAGCTCAGGCCAACCGGGACTAGCGGGATCCCCCTACGAGCAGTACTTC
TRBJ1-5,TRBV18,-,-,CASSPRPPRGGQPQHF,TGTGCCAGCTCACCGAGGCCGCCCCGGGGGGGTCAGCCCCAGCATTTT
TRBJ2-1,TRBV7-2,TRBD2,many,CASSFLWAGGYNEQFF,TGTGCCAGCAGCTTCCTTTGGGCGGGGGGATACAATGAGCAGTTCTTC
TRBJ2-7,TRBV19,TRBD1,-,CASSQQGLAYEQYF,TGTGCCAGTAGCCAACAGGGGCTAGCTTACGAGCAGTACTTC
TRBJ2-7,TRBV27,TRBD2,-,CASSLAGGPYEQYF,TGTGCCAGCAGTTTAGCGGGAGGGCCCTACGAGCAGTACTTC
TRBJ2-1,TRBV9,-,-,CASSVVMGPPGSYNEQFF,TGTGCCAGCAGCGTAGTCATGGGGCCGCCCGGCTCCTACAATGAGCAGTTCTTC
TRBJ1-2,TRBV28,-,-,CASCTRYYGYTF,TGTGCCAGCTGCACCAGGTACTATGGCTACACCTTC
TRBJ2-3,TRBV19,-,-,CASSIEITGSTDTQYF,TGTGCCAGTAGTATAGAGATAACAGGGAGCACAGATACGCAGTATTTT
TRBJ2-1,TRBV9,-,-,CASSAGGAAYNEQFF,TGTGCCAGCAGCGCCGGGGGTGCGGCCTACAATGAGCAGTTCTTC
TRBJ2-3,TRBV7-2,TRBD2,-,CASSFAGGEDTQYF,TGTGCCAGCAGCTTCGCGGGAGGAGAAGATACGCAGTATTTT